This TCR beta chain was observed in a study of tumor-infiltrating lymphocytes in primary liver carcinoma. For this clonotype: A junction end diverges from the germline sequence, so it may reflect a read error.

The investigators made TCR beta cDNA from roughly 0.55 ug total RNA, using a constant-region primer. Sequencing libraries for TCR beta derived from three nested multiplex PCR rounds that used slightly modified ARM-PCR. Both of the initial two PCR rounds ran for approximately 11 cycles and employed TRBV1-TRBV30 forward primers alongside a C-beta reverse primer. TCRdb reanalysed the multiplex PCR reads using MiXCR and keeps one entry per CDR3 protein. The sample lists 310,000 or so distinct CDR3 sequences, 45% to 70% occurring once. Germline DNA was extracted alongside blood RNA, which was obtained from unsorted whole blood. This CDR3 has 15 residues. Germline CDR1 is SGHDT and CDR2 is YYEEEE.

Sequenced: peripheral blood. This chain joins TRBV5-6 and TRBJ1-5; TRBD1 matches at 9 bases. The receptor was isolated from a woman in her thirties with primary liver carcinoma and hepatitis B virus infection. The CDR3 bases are TGTGCCAGCAGCATCGGGACAGGGAAAGGACAGTCCCAACATTTT. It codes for CASSIGTGKGQSQHF.